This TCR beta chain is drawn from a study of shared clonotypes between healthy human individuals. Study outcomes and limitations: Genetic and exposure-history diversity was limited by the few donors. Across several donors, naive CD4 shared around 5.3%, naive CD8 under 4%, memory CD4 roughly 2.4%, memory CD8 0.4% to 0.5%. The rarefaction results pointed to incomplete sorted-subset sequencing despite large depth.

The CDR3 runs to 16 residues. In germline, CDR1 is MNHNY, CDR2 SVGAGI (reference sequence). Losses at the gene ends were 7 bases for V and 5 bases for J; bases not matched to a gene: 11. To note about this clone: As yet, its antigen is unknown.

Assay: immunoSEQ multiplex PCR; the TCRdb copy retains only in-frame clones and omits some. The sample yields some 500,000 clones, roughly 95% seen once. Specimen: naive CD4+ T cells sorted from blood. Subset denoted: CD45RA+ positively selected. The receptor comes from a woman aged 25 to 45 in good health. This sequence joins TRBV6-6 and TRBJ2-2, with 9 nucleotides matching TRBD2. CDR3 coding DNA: TGTGCCAGCAACCAACCGACTAGCGGAGCGACCGGGGAGCTGTTTTTT. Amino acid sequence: CASNQPTSGATGELFF.